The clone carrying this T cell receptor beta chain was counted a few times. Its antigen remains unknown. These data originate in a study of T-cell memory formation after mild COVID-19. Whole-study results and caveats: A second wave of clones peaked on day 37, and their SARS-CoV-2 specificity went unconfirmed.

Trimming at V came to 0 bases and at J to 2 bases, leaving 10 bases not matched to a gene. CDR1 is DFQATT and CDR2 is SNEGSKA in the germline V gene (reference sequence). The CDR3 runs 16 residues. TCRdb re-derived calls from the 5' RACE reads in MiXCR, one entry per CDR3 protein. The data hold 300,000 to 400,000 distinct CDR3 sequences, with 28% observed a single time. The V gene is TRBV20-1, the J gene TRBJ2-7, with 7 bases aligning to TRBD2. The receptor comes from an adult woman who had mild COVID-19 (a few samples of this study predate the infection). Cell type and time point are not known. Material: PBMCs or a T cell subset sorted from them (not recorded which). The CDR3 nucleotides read TGCAGTGCTAGAGATATAAGCGGGATAAACACCTACGAGCAGTACTTC. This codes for CSARDISGINTYEQYF.